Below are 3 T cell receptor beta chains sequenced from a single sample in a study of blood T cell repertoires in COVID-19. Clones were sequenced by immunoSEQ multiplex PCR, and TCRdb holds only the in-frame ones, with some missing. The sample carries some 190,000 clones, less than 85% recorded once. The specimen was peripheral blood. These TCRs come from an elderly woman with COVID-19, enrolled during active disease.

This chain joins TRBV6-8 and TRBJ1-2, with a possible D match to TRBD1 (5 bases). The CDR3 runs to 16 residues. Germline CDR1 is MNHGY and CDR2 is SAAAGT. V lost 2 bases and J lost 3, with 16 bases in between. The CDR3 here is CASSYGRGGFDYGYTF. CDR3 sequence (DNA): TGTGCCAGCAGTTACGGCCGGGGGGGTTTTGACTATGGCTACACCTTC.

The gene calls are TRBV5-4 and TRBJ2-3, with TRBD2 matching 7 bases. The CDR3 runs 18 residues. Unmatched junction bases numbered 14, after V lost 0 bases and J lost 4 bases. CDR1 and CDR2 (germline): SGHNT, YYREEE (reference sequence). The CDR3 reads CASSLDTLAGVASDTQYF. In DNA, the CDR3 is TGTGCCAGCAGCTTGGATACTTTGGCGGGGGTGGCATCAGATACGCAGTATTTT.

The CDR3 region is CASSPDPRGEAFF. The CDR3 bases are TGTGCCAGCAGCCCCGATCCCCGGGGTGAAGCTTTCTTT. V usage is TRBV7-3 and J usage is TRBJ1-1; D call uncertain. CDR3 length: 13 amino acids. CDR1 and CDR2 from the germline V gene are SGHTA and FQGTGA. Trimming shortened V by 5 bases and J by 7 bases, and 14 bases separated the two germline ends. Together with reference TRBV7-3 and TRBJ1-1, the CDR3 gives the full variable domain: GAGVSQTPSNKVTEKGKYVELRCDPISGHTALYWYRQSLGQGPEFLIYFQGTGAADDSGLPNDRFFAVRPEGSVSTLKIQRTERGDSAVYLCASSPDPRGEAFFGQGTRLTVV.